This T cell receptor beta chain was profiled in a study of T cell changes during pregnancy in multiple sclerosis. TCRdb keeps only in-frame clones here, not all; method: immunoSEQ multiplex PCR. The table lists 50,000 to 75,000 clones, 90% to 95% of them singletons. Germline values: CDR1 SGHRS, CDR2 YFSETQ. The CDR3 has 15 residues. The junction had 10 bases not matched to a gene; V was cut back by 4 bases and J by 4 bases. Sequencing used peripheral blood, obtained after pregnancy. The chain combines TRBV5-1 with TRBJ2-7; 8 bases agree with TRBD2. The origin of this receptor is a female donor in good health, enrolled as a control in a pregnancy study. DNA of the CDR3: TGCGCCAGCAGCCCTCTCGGGGGGGCGGGATACGAGCAGTACTTC. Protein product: CASSPLGGAGYEQYF.